The 8 T cell receptor beta chains reported below all come from one sample, sequenced in a study of shared clonotypes between healthy human individuals. The protocol was immunoSEQ multiplex PCR, while the TCRdb copy is restricted to in-frame clones and leaves out a portion. The repertoire holds some 1.5 million clones, approximately 98% seen once, with about 0.42% in the top ten. Sequencing was performed on naive CD4+ T cells sorted from blood. Subset reported: CD45RA+ positively selected. These receptor sequences come from a man aged 25-40 years in good health.

Note on this clone: This same CDR3 is encoded by further DNA sequences in the sample. This chain links TRBV18 with TRBJ2-7; 8 nucleotides line up with TRBD1. With 3 bases clipped from V and 4 bases from J, the junction kept 8 bases outside the gene matches. The CDR3 is 15 residues long. Germline V gives CDR1 KGHSH, CDR2 LQKENI. The CDR3: CASSPPGTGGYEQYF. In nucleotides, the CDR3 is TGTGCCAGCTCACCCCCCGGGACAGGAGGATACGAGCAGTACTTC.

The chain uses TRBV10-1 and TRBJ2-7; D gene uncertain. Per germline, CDR1 WNHNN and CDR2 SYGVQD (reference sequence). The CDR3 is 14 amino acids. Trimming took 3 bases from V and 4 from J, leaving 13 bases between them. The CDR3 bases are TGCGCCAGCAGTGATTCACGCGCGGAGTACGAGCAGTACTTC. This translates into CASSDSRAEYEQYF.

The genes are TRBV29-1 and TRBJ2-3; no firm D call. With 3 bases removed from V and 5 bases from J, the gap between germline ends came to 6 bases. Germline V CDR1 and CDR2: SQVTM, ANQGSEA. There are 11 residues in the CDR3. CDR3: CSVDELDTQYF. In DNA form, the CDR3 reads TGCAGCGTTGATGAGCTAGATACGCAGTATTTT.

The genes are TRBV7-6 and TRBJ2-3; D is unclear. From germline, CDR1 is SGHVS and CDR2 FNYEAQ. The CDR3 length is 15 residues. Trimming took 4 bases from V and 6 from J, leaving 17 bases between them. Written as DNA, the CDR3 is TGTGCCAGCAGCTCCTCTAGACCCTTCTCGGATACGCAGTATTTT. It encodes CASSSSRPFSDTQYF.

V is TRBV10-3 and J is TRBJ1-1, with 9 bases identical to TRBD1. From germline, CDR1 is ENHRY and CDR2 SYGVKD. Trimming cost V 6 bases and J 2 bases; bases outside gene matches: 7. The CDR3 extends over 15 amino acids. For the CDR3, the DNA is TGTGCCATCAGGGGACAGGGCGCGCATAACACTGAAGCTTTCTTT. Translating it yields CAIRGQGAHNTEAFF.

J is TRBJ2-7 and V is TRBV5-1; D assignment may be TRBD1 or TRBD2 (5 bases each). Trimming removed 2 bases from V and 4 bases from J, with 25 bases in between. The CDR3 totals 18 residues. Looked up from germline, CDR1 is SGHRS and CDR2 is YFSETQ. The CDR3 nucleotides read TGCGCCAGCAGCTTCGGAACAGGAAATATAGGATGGGGGTACGAGCAGTACTTC. Protein sequence: CASSFGTGNIGWGYEQYF.

This chain's CDR3 is CASSLPPSTAGNQPQHF. The DNA for the CDR3 is TGTGCCAGCAGCTTACCCCCATCAACCGCAGGCAATCAGCCCCAGCATTTT. The genes are TRBV7-9 and TRBJ1-5; D remains unclear. V shed 2 bases and J shed 2 bases, with 16 bases lying between them. There are 17 residues in the CDR3. CDR1 is SEHNR, CDR2 FQNEAQ, per germline (reference sequence).

V and J are TRBV5-4 and TRBJ2-3; D is perhaps TRBD1 (6 bases). CDR3 length equals 18 residues. Deletions cut 4 bases from V and 1 base from J, with 22 bases between. Germline values: CDR1 SGHNT, CDR2 YYREEE (reference sequence). The CDR3 region is CASSGRQGGSLGTDTQYF. CDR3 DNA: TGTGCCAGCAGCGGGCGGCAAGGGGGAAGCCTTGGCACAGATACGCAGTATTTT.